This T cell receptor beta chain was captured by sequencing in a study of Graves' ophthalmopathy and Graves' hyperthyroidism. Findings and caveats of the study: In separating ophthalmopathy from stable hyperthyroidism, a 13-signature model achieved around 85% sensitivity and around 80% specificity. A majority of expanded thyroid clonotypes exceeding 0.001 frequency were likewise present in blood.

This CDR3 has 11 residues. With 6 bases clipped from V and 2 bases from J, the junction kept 0 bases outside the gene matches. CDR1 is SQVTM and CDR2 is ANQGSEA in the germline V gene. This clonotype has only a few counts. Its target is unknown. The stable label applied to hyperthyroidism with no ophthalmopathy within 18 months of follow-up. A volume of 8 to 10 ml of fresh peripheral blood supplied the PBMCs. RNA transcripts served as template for amplifying TCR beta CDR3 sequences. The library came from an HTBI-primed first-round RT-PCR and a second-round multiplex PCR. A single record per CDR3 protein comes from TCRdb applying MiXCR to the multiplex PCR reads. The repertoire includes tens of thousands of distinct CDR3 sequences, roughly 50% of them detected once, and 26% sits in the top ten.

Sample: peripheral blood. The chain uses TRBV29-1 and TRBJ2-7; 8 positions agree with TRBD1. The sequence was collected from an adult woman with stable Graves' hyperthyroidism. CDR3 DNA sequence: TGCAGCGTACAGGGGGCCTACGAGCAGTACTTC. Protein sequence: CSVQGAYEQYF.